Below, 19 T cell receptor beta chains from the same sample are listed, as sequenced in a study of blood T cell repertoires in COVID-19. Method: immunoSEQ multiplex PCR; TCRdb's copy keeps in-frame clones and lacks some. This table has hundreds of thousands of clones, 80% to 90% appearing once. Material: peripheral blood. The source of these receptors is an elderly woman with COVID-19, enrolled during active disease.

The chain links TRBV7-8 to TRBJ1-3; D possibly corresponds to TRBD1 (6 bases). In germline, CDR1 is SGHVS, CDR2 FQNEAQ. Trimming removed 5 bases from V and 0 bases from J, with 11 bases in between. The CDR3 covers 15 residues. The CDR3 nucleotides are TGTGCCAGCAGCATTACAGGGTTCTCTGGAAACACCATATATTTT. Amino acids: CASSITGFSGNTIYF.

The J gene is TRBJ2-1, the V gene TRBV5-5, with 10 bases matching TRBD2. CDR1 is SGHKS and CDR2 is YYEKEE in the germline V gene (reference sequence). V lost 4 bases to trimming and J lost 8 bases; unmatched junction nucleotides: 12. The CDR3 consists of 16 residues. The CDR3 sequence: CASSPQIVAGGDEQFF. In DNA form, the CDR3 reads TGTGCCAGCAGCCCTCAGATAGTAGCGGGAGGAGATGAGCAGTTCTTC.

The rearrangement uses TRBV7-9 and TRBJ2-1, with a tentative D call TRBD2 (6 bases). Germline V gives CDR1 SEHNR, CDR2 FQNEAQ (reference sequence). V gave up 3 bases and J gave up 6 bases, with 21 bases separating them. The CDR3 spans 17 residues. As DNA, the CDR3 is TGTGCCAGCAGCTTGGAGGCGGGAAGGGGTCAGGGCAATGAGCAGTTCTTC. Translated, it gives CASSLEAGRGQGNEQFF.

This clone has only one observation. This sequence joins TRBV11-2 and TRBJ2-2, with a tentative D call TRBD1 (6 bases). The CDR3 loop spans 15 amino acids. Germline-derived CDR1 and CDR2 are SGHAT and FQNNGV. V lost 5 bases and J lost 5, with 15 bases in between. The CDR3 spells CASSDLQGWTGELFF. In nucleotides, the CDR3 is TGTGCCAGCAGCGACCTTCAGGGGTGGACCGGGGAGCTGTTTTTT.

Regarding this clone: The sample contains more than one DNA sequence encoding this CDR3. The rearrangement links TRBV29-1 to TRBJ1-4; D is unclear. The CDR3 length is 13 residues. The germline CDR1 and CDR2 sequences are SQVTM and ANQGSEA. V shed 5 bases and J shed 0 bases, with 7 bases lying between them. CDR3 amino acids: CSVRTATNEKLFF. The CDR3 nucleotides read TGCAGCGTTAGAACAGCAACTAATGAAAAACTGTTTTTT.

The chain is built from TRBV5-1 and TRBJ1-2, with D perhaps matching TRBD1 (5 bases). V lost 5 bases and J lost 1, with 9 bases in between. The CDR3 runs 13 residues. Germline CDR1 reads SGHRS; CDR2 reads YFSETQ. CDR3 DNA: TGCGCCAGCAGGGAAGGGGATAACTATGGCTACACCTTC. Protein product: CASREGDNYGYTF. Full variable domain (remainder filled in from reference TRBV5-1 and TRBJ1-2): KAGVTQTPRYLIKTRGQQVTLSCSPISGHRSVSWYQQTPGQGLQFLFEYFSETQRNKGNFPGRFSGRQFSNSRSEMNVSTLELGDSALYLCASREGDNYGYTFGSGTRLTVV.

The genes are TRBV5-1 and TRBJ2-7, with 8 bases that match TRBD1. With 2 bases clipped from V and 1 base from J, the junction kept 5 bases outside the gene matches. Germline CDR1 and CDR2: SGHRS and YFSETQ. The CDR3 covers 15 residues. For the CDR3, the DNA is TGCGCCAGCAGCTTAGGGACAGGAGCTTCCTACGAGCAGTACTTC. As protein: CASSLGTGASYEQYF.

This clone occurred a few times. The CDR3 DNA is TGTGCCAGCAGCTTGAACCAGGGCTACTCTGGAAACACCATATATTTT. As protein: CASSLNQGYSGNTIYF. The chain couples TRBV5-4 to TRBJ1-3, with D perhaps matching TRBD1 (5 bases). Germline V gene data show CDR1 as SGHNT and CDR2 as YYREEE (reference sequence). The CDR3 contains 16 residues. Between the trimmed V and J ends, which lost 1 base and 0 bases, there was a span of 11 bases.

The chain links TRBV19 to TRBJ2-3, with D maybe TRBD2 (5 bases). Germline V gives CDR1 LNHDA, CDR2 SQIVND (reference sequence). Trimming stripped 4 bases from V and 3 bases from J, with 11 bases between. The CDR3 runs 14 residues. CDR3 region: CASSKNRGTDTQYF. For the CDR3, the DNA is TGTGCCAGTAGTAAAAATAGAGGGACAGATACGCAGTATTTT.

With regard to this clone: This CDR3 is also generated by other DNA sequences in the sample. This sequence joins TRBV20-1 and TRBJ2-3; the D is unclear. The CDR3 is 11 amino acids. With 6 bases removed from V and 4 bases from J, the gap between germline ends came to 8 bases. CDR1 is DFQATT and CDR2 is SNEGSKA in the germline V gene (reference sequence). In DNA, the CDR3 is TGCAGTGCATCGCTAGCAGATACGCAGTATTTT. It specifies CSASLADTQYF.

The rearrangement links TRBV28 to TRBJ2-2; a weak D match, TRBD2 (6 bases). With 4 bases removed from V and 5 bases from J, the gap between germline ends came to 14 bases. The CDR3 is 15 residues long. CDR1 and CDR2 (germline): MDHEN, SYDVKM. CDR3 in DNA: TGTGCCAGCAGTTCAGAGGGACTGCCAACCGGGGAGCTGTTTTTT. Its protein is CASSSEGLPTGELFF.

The V gene is TRBV28, the J gene TRBJ1-1; possible D gene TRBD1, 5 bases. Trimming took 7 bases from V and 5 from J, leaving 11 bases between them. In germline, CDR1 is MDHEN, CDR2 SYDVKM. This CDR3 contains 12 residues. The CDR3 DNA sequence: TGTGCCAGCACCGTGGGGGGGACTGAAGCTTTCTTT. This translates into CASTVGGTEAFF.

The chain couples TRBV6-1 to TRBJ1-3, with a weak D call TRBD1 (6 bases). The CDR3 is 14 amino acids. Germline V gives CDR1 MNHNS, CDR2 SASEGT. V was cut by 3 bases and J by 4 bases, with 10 bases left in between. In DNA, the CDR3 is TGTGCCAGCAGTGATGAAGGGGGAGGAAACACCATATATTTT. Encoded protein: CASSDEGGGNTIYF.

Only a few counts were recorded for this clone. This rearrangement joins TRBV3-1 (or the pseudogene TRBV3-2) to TRBJ2-5; TRBD2 agrees at 11 bases. The CDR3 totals 18 residues. In germline, CDR1 is LGHDT, CDR2 YNNKEL (reference sequence). The junction had 13 bases not matched to a gene; V was cut back by 4 bases and J by 3 bases. In DNA form, the CDR3 reads TGTGCCAGCAGCCGCCTGGGGAAAACTAGCGGGGGCAAAGAGACCCAGTACTTC. Protein: CASSRLGKTSGGKETQYF.

The chain is built from TRBV7-2 and TRBJ1-2, with unresolved D. Per germline, CDR1 SGHTA and CDR2 FQGNSA. The CDR3 extends over 14 amino acids. The V end lost 0 bases, the J end lost 6 bases, and 11 bases lay between the germline ends. CDR3 bases: TGTGCCAGCAGCTTAGCTCGGGGAACGGATGGCTACACCTTC. Its translation: CASSLARGTDGYTF. Looking up the rest from reference TRBV7-2 and TRBJ1-2 gives the full variable domain: GAGVSQSPSNKVTEKGKDVELRCDPISGHTALYWYRQSLGQGLEFLIYFQGNSAPDKSGLPSDRFSAERTGGSVSTLTIQRTQQEDSAVYLCASSLARGTDGYTFGSGTRLTVV.

The rearrangement links TRBV11-2 to TRBJ2-2, with unresolved D. V lost 4 bases and J lost 1, with 4 bases in between. CDR1 is SGHAT and CDR2 is FQNNGV in the germline V gene. There are 13 residues in the CDR3. CDR3: CASSSWNTGELFF. The CDR3 bases are TGTGCCAGCAGCTCGTGGAACACCGGGGAGCTGTTTTTT.

This clone was recorded only once. V gene TRBV11-2 combines with J gene TRBJ1-3; D not resolved. V was clipped by 1 base and J by 4 bases, with 11 bases between them. The germline gives CDR1 SGHAT, CDR2 FQNNGV. This CDR3 region has 15 residues. CDR3 in DNA: TGTGCCAGCAGCTTAGCATCGGGCGGGGGAAACACCATATATTTT. The encoded protein is CASSLASGGGNTIYF.

The chain couples TRBV27 to TRBJ2-1, with 10 bases identical to TRBD2. The CDR3 loop spans 16 amino acids. J gave up 4 bases and V 4 bases, and 7 bases lay outside the gene matches. Germline lookup yields CDR1 MNHEY and CDR2 SMNVEV (reference sequence). The CDR3 bases are TGTGCCAGCAGTTCAGTTGGGACTAGCGCATACAATGAGCAGTTCTTC. This translates into CASSSVGTSAYNEQFF.

The genes are TRBV18 and TRBJ1-5; TRBD1 is a possible D gene (6 bases). Germline V gives CDR1 KGHSH, CDR2 LQKENI. V lost 9 bases and J lost 3, with 12 bases in between. The length of the CDR3 is 13 residues. CDR3 protein: CASLQGNNQPQHF. The CDR3 coding sequence is TGTGCCAGTTTACAGGGTAACAATCAGCCCCAGCATTTT.